This TCR beta chain was identified during a study of breast tumors, draining lymph nodes, adjacent tissues. Study-wide results and limits: Data only fit, rather than demonstrated, lymph node origin of most tumor T cells.

Axillary draining lymph nodes of breast cancer patients supplied the node samples. A word on this clonotype: Its antigen remains unidentified.

TCRdb processed the multiplex PCR reads anew with MiXCR; each CDR3 protein has one entry. The sample shows approximately 130,000 distinct CDR3 sequences, around 20% of them seen only once. Germline CDR1 MDHEN, CDR2 SYDVKM. J lost 8 bases, V lost 2 bases, and 10 bases had no gene match. This CDR3 comprises 16 residues. The TCR originated in a female donor with breast cancer. Some clones in this sample may be carry-over from other donors' samples. This chain uses TRBV28 with TRBJ2-1, with 9 bases identical to TRBD1. Sequenced input: axillary lymph node tissue. CDR3 loop: CASSLTGQGSNDEQFF. CDR3 bases: TGTGCCAGCAGTTTAACCGGACAGGGGAGTAACGATGAGCAGTTCTTC.